This T cell receptor (beta chain) was identified in a study of CD8+ T cells in alopecia areata. Study-level background: Tofacitinib therapy took 6 to 18 months; 6 months off drug came after. Points from the study as a whole: Scalp data also include sequences from resident alphabeta T cells of normal skin. It was less clear whether patients shared TCRs than it was in mice, possibly because of HLA.

Alopecia areata patients provided lesional scalp punch biopsies and peripheral blood, both collected for the study. Sequencing used cDNA as its template, made by extracting RNA and reverse transcribing it. Assay used: immunoSEQ multiplex PCR; TCRdb lists only in-frame clones, some missing. The sample shows roughly 200,000 clones, roughly 63% of them seen only once. The ends lost 4 bases at V and 2 bases at J; junction bases unmatched: 12. The CDR3 consists of 17 residues. Germline assignment: CDR1 SGHDN and CDR2 FVKESK. As concerns this clone: Its antigen is as yet unknown.

This clonotype originated in a human donor with alopecia areata. V is TRBV14 and J is TRBJ2-3, with TRBD2 matching 7 bases. Sequences were derived from CD4+ T cells sorted from blood, sampled at week 0. CDR3: CASSPHGTTRVTDTQYF. CDR3 DNA sequence: TGTGCCAGCAGCCCTCACGGGACTACCAGGGTCACAGATACGCAGTATTTT.